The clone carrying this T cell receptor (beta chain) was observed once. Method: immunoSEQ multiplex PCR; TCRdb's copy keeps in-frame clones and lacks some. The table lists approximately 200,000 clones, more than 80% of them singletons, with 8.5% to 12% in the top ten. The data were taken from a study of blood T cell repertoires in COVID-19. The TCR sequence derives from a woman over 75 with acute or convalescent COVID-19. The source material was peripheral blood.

CDR3 coding DNA: TGCGCCAGCAGCCTGTCGGGGGAATACACTGAAGCTTTCTTT. Translated, it gives CASSLSGEYTEAFF. This chain uses TRBV4-1 with TRBJ1-1; possible D gene TRBD1, 5 bases. The CDR3 has 14 residues. V shed 4 bases and J shed 3 bases, with 12 bases lying between them. CDR1 and CDR2 from the germline V gene are MGHRA and YSYEKL.